This record looks at one T cell receptor (beta chain) sequence and its context. Profiling relied on immunoSEQ multiplex PCR, and the TCRdb table lists in-frame clones only, not all of them. The sample shows 50,000 or so clones, roughly 84% of them seen only once. This sample was taken from a study of blood T cell repertoires in COVID-19. For the study at large: Samples of COVID-19 (acute and convalescent) were obtained from the United States, Italy and Spain. Sources were T cells, B-cell-depleted T cells, or PBMCs; the material itself was cDNA or gDNA.

Germline CDR1 is GTSNPN and CDR2 is SVGIG (reference sequence). CDR3 length equals 13 residues. V was shortened by 4 bases and J by 4 bases, with 14 bases between the two germline ends. This TCR came from a man between 65 and 85 years old with acute or convalescent COVID-19. The rearrangement uses TRBV30 and TRBJ2-7, with TRBD1 as a possible D gene (5 bases). The sample comprised peripheral blood. CDR3 amino acids: CAWTLKGVYEQYF. The CDR3 coding sequence is TGTGCCTGGACGCTAAAAGGGGTTTACGAGCAGTACTTC.